These T cell receptor beta chains were read from a single sample in a study of cytomegalovirus exposure and HLA in healthy donors. The repertoire was sequenced with immunoSEQ multiplex PCR; TCRdb's copy has only in-frame clones and lacks some. The sample has approximately 180,000 clones; around 80% are singletons. Sequencing used PBMCs. These receptor sequences come from a man younger than 35 in good health and CMV-seronegative. The CDR3 runs from the conserved cysteine through the conserved F or W. D genes are given only for firm matches. Where a row states a size, it is once, few, many or the class of an expanded clone; other rows omit it.

clone_size d_call j_call v_call cdr3_aa cdr3_nt
NA NA TRBJ2-1 TRBV30 CAWTRTEYNEQFF TGTGCCTGGACCCGGACAGAATACAATGAGCAGTTCTTC
NA NA TRBJ2-1 TRBV4-3 CASSQERASYNEQFF TGCGCCAGCAGCCAAGAGCGGGCCTCCTACAATGAGCAGTTCTTC
NA NA TRBJ1-5 TRBV2 CASSEVVRYNQPQHF TGTGCCAGCAGTGAGGTGGTCCGCTACAATCAGCCCCAGCATTTT
few NA TRBJ2-7 TRBV28 CASSLRGGPYEQYF TGTGCCAGCAGTTTGCGCGGCGGTCCCTACGAGCAGTACTTC
few TRBD1 TRBJ1-4 TRBV30 CAWTGGQGEKLFF TGTGCCTGGACGGGGGGACAGGGGGAAAAACTGTTTTTT
NA NA TRBJ2-3 TRBV7-9 CASSLPGGTDTQYF TGTGCCAGCAGCTTACCAGGGGGCACAGATACGCAGTATTTT
NA NA TRBJ1-4 TRBV1 CTSSQDIGELFF TGCACCAGCAGCCAAGATATAGGGGAACTGTTTTTT
NA NA TRBJ1-1 TRBV7-9 CASSLGRGGTEAFF TGTGCCAGCAGCCTGGGACGGGGGGGAACTGAAGCTTTCTTT
NA TRBD1 TRBJ1-2 TRBV25-1 CASSDRGQVYGYTF TGTGCCAGCAGTGACAGGGGGCAGGTCTATGGCTACACCTTC
NA TRBD1 TRBJ1-6 TRBV7-2 CASSLGQGMWLHF TGTGCCAGCAGCTTGGGACAGGGAATGTGGCTCCACTTT
NA NA TRBJ2-1 TRBV5-6 CASSLPQGVSGYYYNEQFF TGTGCCAGCAGCTTGCCGCAGGGGGTGAGCGGGTACTACTACAATGAGCAGTTCTTC
NA TRBD1 TRBJ2-7 TRBV7-6 CASSLKPGQYYEQYF TGTGCCAGCAGCCTGAAGCCGGGACAGTACTACGAGCAGTACTTC
NA NA TRBJ1-2 TRBV19 CASSIDLQGTQNYGYTF TGTGCCAGTAGTATAGATCTTCAGGGTACCCAAAACTATGGCTACACCTTC
NA TRBD2 TRBJ2-1 TRBV4-3 CASSQEGREGVDEQFF TGCGCCAGCAGCCAAGAAGGCCGGGAGGGCGTAGATGAGCAGTTCTTC
NA NA TRBJ1-5 TRBV19 CASFGRSDMSNQPQHF TGTGCCAGCTTCGGGAGATCCGATATGAGCAATCAGCCCCAGCATTTT
NA TRBD2 TRBJ2-7 TRBV18 CASSPYYEAGGYEQYF TGTGCCAGCTCACCCTACTATGAGGCGGGGGGCTACGAGCAGTACTTC
NA TRBD1 TRBJ2-5 TRBV7-7 CASSPGTAMYQETQYF TGTGCTAGCAGCCCAGGGACAGCGATGTACCAAGAGACCCAGTACTTC
NA TRBD2 TRBJ2-5 TRBV13 CASSAHGGTSVSRIFPYF TGTGCCAGCAGCGCGCACGGAGGGACTAGCGTATCCCGTATTTTCCCGTACTTC
NA TRBD2 TRBJ2-3 TRBV5-1 CASVPGLAGTDTQYF TGCGCCAGCGTACCGGGACTAGCGGGCACAGATACGCAGTATTTT
few TRBD1 TRBJ1-4 TRBV5-8 CASSFNRGETNEKLFF TGTGCCAGCAGCTTCAACAGGGGAGAAACTAATGAAAAACTGTTTTTT
NA NA TRBJ2-1 TRBV11-3 CASSPGGLYNEQFF TGTGCCAGCAGCCCCGGGGGGCTCTACAATGAGCAGTTCTTC
NA NA TRBJ2-1 TRBV28 CASRVAGQYNEQFF TGTGCCAGCCGCGTGGCGGGGCAGTACAATGAGCAGTTCTTC
NA NA TRBJ2-2 TRBV7-7 CASSPGHVTGELFF TGTGCTAGCAGCCCCGGACATGTCACCGGGGAGCTGTTTTTT
few NA TRBJ2-5 TRBV9 CASSGPRDIETQYF TGTGCCAGCAGCGGCCCACGGGACATTGAGACCCAGTACTTC
NA TRBD2 TRBJ2-2 TRBV27 CATLAGTNTGELFF TGTGCCACTCTAGCGGGGACGAACACCGGGGAGCTGTTTTTT
NA NA TRBJ2-1 TRBV30 CAWSQNNEQFF TGTGCCTGGAGTCAGAACAATGAGCAGTTCTTC
NA TRBD1 TRBJ2-1 TRBV7-6 CASSSGQGALGEQFF TGTGCCAGCAGCTCCGGACAGGGGGCACTGGGGGAGCAGTTCTTC
NA NA TRBJ1-5 TRBV27 CASSSRGGPYSNQPQHF TGTGCCAGCAGTTCGAGGGGAGGACCTTATAGCAATCAGCCCCAGCATTTT
NA NA TRBJ1-5 TRBV18 CASSPAGGNQPQHF TGTGCCAGCTCACCGGCAGGGGGCAATCAGCCCCAGCATTTT
NA NA TRBJ2-7 TRBV15 CATSPQPQSYEQYF TGTGCCACCAGCCCCCAACCACAGTCCTACGAGCAGTACTTC
NA NA TRBJ2-3 TRBV28 CASSTPRTSWTEADTQYF TGTGCCAGCAGTACTCCTCGGACATCTTGGACAGAGGCAGATACGCAGTATTTT
once NA TRBJ2-3 TRBV7-2 CASSLPISTDTQYF TGTGCCAGCAGCTTACCCATCAGCACAGATACGCAGTATTTT
NA TRBD2 TRBJ2-1 TRBV9 CASSAFNSGGAYNEQFF TGTGCCAGCAGCGCGTTCAATAGCGGGGGGGCGTACAATGAGCAGTTCTTC
NA NA TRBJ2-2 TRBV5-1 CASSLPTNTGELFF TGCGCCAGCAGCTTGCCTACCAACACCGGGGAGCTGTTTTTT
NA NA TRBJ1-4 TRBV6-5 CASSYSSAGDEKLFF TGTGCCAGCAGTTACTCGTCGGCAGGGGATGAAAAACTGTTTTTT
NA NA TRBJ2-7 TRBV6-6 CASRPPGTNTYEQYF TGTGCCAGCAGACCCCCCGGGACAAACACCTACGAGCAGTACTTC
NA TRBD2 TRBJ2-5 TRBV5-1 CASSAGLAVETQYF TGCGCCAGCAGCGCGGGACTAGCAGTCGAGACCCAGTACTTC
NA TRBD1 TRBJ1-6 TRBV5-4 CASSIDRGSISPLHF TGTGCCAGCAGCATAGACAGGGGATCTATTTCACCCCTCCACTTT
NA NA TRBJ2-7 TRBV15 CATSSHTGIEQYF TGTGCCACCAGCAGCCACACCGGGATCGAGCAGTACTTC
NA NA TRBJ1-1 TRBV15 CATSSSGEAFF TGTGCCACCAGCAGTTCAGGGGAAGCTTTCTTT
NA TRBD1 TRBJ2-3 TRBV6-5 CASSLTGTTDTQYF TGTGCCAGCAGTTTGACAGGGACCACAGATACGCAGTATTTT
NA NA TRBJ1-4 TRBV6-1 CASSEARGGTNEKLFF TGTGCCAGCAGTGAAGCGCGGGGCGGTACGAATGAAAAACTGTTTTTT
few TRBD1 TRBJ2-1 TRBV28 CASSSTGTGHNEQFF TGTGCCAGCAGTTCAACCGGGACAGGGCACAATGAGCAGTTCTTC
NA TRBD2 TRBJ2-2 TRBV10-3 CAISWTSGSFTGELFF TGTGCCATCAGTTGGACTAGCGGGAGTTTCACCGGGGAGCTGTTTTTT
few TRBD1 TRBJ1-2 TRBV5-1 CASSPSQGANGYTF TGCGCCAGCAGCCCCTCACAGGGGGCTAATGGCTACACCTTC